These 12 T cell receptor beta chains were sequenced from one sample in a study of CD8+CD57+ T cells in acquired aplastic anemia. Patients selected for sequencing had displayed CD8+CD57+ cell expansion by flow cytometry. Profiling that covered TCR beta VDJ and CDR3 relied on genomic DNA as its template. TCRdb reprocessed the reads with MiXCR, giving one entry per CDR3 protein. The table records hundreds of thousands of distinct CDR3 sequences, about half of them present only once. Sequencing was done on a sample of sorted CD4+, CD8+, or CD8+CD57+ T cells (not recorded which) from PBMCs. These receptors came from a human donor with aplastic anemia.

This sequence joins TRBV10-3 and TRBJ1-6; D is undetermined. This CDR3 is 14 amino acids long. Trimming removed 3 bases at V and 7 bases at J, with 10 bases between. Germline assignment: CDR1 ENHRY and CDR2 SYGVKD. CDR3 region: CAISDQIVNSPLHF. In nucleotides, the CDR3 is TGTGCCATCAGTGATCAGATAGTGAATTCACCCCTCCACTTT.

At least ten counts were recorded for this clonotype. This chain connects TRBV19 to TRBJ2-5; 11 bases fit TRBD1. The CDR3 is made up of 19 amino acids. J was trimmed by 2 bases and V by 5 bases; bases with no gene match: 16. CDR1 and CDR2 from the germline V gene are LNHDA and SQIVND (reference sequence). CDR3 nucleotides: TGTGCCAGTAGTTCTACCTGGACAGGGGGCCCTAGTGCTCAAGAGACCCAGTACTTC. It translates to CASSSTWTGGPSAQETQYF.

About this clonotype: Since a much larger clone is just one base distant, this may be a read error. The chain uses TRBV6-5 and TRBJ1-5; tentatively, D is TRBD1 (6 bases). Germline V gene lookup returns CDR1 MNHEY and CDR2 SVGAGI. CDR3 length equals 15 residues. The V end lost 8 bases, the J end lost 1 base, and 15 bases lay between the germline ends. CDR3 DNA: TGTGCCAGCGGTCCCTCGGGGGCGAGCAATCAGCCCCAGCATTTT. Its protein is CASGPSGASNQPQHF.

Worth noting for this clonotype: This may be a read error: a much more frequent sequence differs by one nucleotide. The chain's CDR3 is CASSIDTNTEAFF. The CDR3 DNA follows: TGTGCCAGTAGTATAGACACGAACACTGAAGCTTTCTTT. The chain couples TRBV19 to TRBJ1-1; the D is unclear. CDR3 length: 13 amino acids. Germline CDR1 LNHDA, CDR2 SQIVND (reference sequence). Trimming left V 0 bases short and J 1 base short, with 3 bases between.

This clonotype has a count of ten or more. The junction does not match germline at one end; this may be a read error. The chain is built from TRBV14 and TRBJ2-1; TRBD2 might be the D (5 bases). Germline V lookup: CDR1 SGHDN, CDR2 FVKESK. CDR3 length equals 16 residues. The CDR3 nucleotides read TGTGCCAGCGGCCAAGAACGATCTAGCCGAAACAATGAGCAGTTCTTC. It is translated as CASGQERSSRNNEQFF. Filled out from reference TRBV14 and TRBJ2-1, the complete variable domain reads EAGVTQFPSHSVIEKGQTVTLRCDPISGHDNLYWYRRVMGKEIKFLLHFVKESKQDESGMPNNRFLAERTGGTYSTLKVQPAELEDSGVYFCASGQERSSRNNEQFFGPGTRLTVL.

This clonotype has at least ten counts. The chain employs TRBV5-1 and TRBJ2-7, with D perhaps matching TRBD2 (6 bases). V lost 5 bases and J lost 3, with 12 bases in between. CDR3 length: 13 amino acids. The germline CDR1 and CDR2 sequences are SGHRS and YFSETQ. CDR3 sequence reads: CASSPSGDYEQYF. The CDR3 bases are TGCGCCAGCAGTCCCTCGGGGGACTACGAGCAGTACTTC. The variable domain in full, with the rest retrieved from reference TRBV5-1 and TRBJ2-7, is KAGVTQTPRYLIKTRGQQVTLSCSPISGHRSVSWYQQTPGQGLQFLFEYFSETQRNKGNFPGRFSGRQFSNSRSEMNVSTLELGDSALYLCASSPSGDYEQYFGPGTRLTVT.

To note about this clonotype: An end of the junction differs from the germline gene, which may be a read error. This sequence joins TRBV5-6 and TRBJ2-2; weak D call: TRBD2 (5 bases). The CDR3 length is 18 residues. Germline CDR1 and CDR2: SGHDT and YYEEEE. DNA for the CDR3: TGTGCCGGCAGCAGTCGAGGAAGGTGGGGAGAAAGCATCGGGGAGCTGTTTTTT. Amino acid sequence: CAGSSRGRWGESIGELFF.

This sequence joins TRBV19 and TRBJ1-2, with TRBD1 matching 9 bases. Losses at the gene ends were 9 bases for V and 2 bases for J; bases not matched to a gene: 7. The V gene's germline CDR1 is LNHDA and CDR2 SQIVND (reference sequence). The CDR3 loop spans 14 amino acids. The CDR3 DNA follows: TGTGCCAGCCAGTCCGGACAGGGGAACTATGGCTACACCTTC. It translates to CASQSGQGNYGYTF.

CDR3 bases: TGCAGCGTTGAGTGGGCAGGGAATACAGATACGCAGTATTTT. This sequence encodes CSVEWAGNTDTQYF. V and J are TRBV29-1 and TRBJ2-3, with D possibly matching TRBD1 (5 bases). The CDR3 is 14 residues long. Deletions cut 3 bases from V and 3 bases from J, with 13 bases between. Germline CDR1 SQVTM, CDR2 ANQGSEA.

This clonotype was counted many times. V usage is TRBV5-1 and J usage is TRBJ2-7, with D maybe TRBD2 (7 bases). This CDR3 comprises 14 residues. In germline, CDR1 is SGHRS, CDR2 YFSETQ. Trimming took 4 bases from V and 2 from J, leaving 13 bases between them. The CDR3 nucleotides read TGCGCCAGCAGCCCTGGGGGGGGCGCCTACGAGCAGTACTTC. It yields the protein CASSPGGGAYEQYF.

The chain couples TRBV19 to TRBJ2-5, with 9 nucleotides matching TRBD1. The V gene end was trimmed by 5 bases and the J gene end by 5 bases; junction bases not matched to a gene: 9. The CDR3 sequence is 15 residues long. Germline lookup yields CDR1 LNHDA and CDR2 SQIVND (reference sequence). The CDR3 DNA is TGTGCCAGTAGTCCGGGACAGGGAAAAAGGGAGACCCAGTACTTC. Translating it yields CASSPGQGKRETQYF.

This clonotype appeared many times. This chain's CDR3 is CAISGTPDSQSYTF. Here the CDR3 DNA reads TGTGCCATCAGTGGGACTCCCGACAGCCAAAGCTACACCTTC. The V gene is TRBV10-3, the J gene TRBJ1-2; TRBD1 might be the D (5 bases). Germline values: CDR1 ENHRY, CDR2 SYGVKD. The germline V and J ends were trimmed by 4 bases and 9 bases, with 18 bases remaining between them. CDR3 length: 14 residues.